This T cell receptor (beta chain) was obtained from a study of T cells in localized non-small cell lung cancer. Study observations and caveats: Of the top 100 tumor clones, median 57 were in adjacent lung, approximately 30 among its top 100. One tumor region alone was sequenced, and heterogeneity therefore remains possible.

Each adjacent lung sample was taken at least 2 cm from the tumor margin and was free of atypia. The CDR3 consists of 15 residues. V lost 4 bases to trimming and J lost 1 base, with 8 bases between them. Germline CDR1 reads LNHDA; CDR2 reads SQIVND (reference sequence). In regard to this clone: Its matching antigen is unknown.

Using immunoSEQ multiplex PCR, the repertoire was profiled, and TCRdb retains in-frame clones only, with some absent. The sample records over a thousand clones, more than 20% being singletons. The receptor comes from a female donor at least 60 years old with stage I lung adenocarcinoma. The input for sequencing was normal lung tissue next to the tumor, taken before any cancer treatment. V usage is TRBV19 and J usage is TRBJ2-6; D not resolved. The CDR3 sequence is CASSTDNSGANVLTF. The CDR3 nucleotides are TGTGCCAGTAGTACAGACAATTCTGGGGCCAACGTCCTGACTTTC. Looking up the rest from reference TRBV19 and TRBJ2-6 gives the full variable domain: DGGITQSPKYLFRKEGQNVTLSCEQNLNHDAMYWYRQDPGQGLRLIYYSQIVNDFQKGDIAEGYSVSREKKESFPLTVTSAQKNPTAFYLCASSTDNSGANVLTFGAGSRLTVL.